The 4 T cell receptor beta chains below were found in one sample sequenced in a study of shared clonotypes between healthy human individuals. The repertoire was sequenced with immunoSEQ multiplex PCR; TCRdb's copy has only in-frame clones and lacks some. Found here are fewer than 600,000 clones, roughly 77% of them singletons; the top ten hold approximately 13%. Sequenced sample: PBMCs. These receptors were collected from a middle-aged woman in good health. Some clones in this sample may be carry-over from other donors' samples.

The chain recombines TRBV5-1 with TRBJ2-5, with 7 bases that match TRBD1. Per germline, CDR1 SGHRS and CDR2 YFSETQ. This CDR3 is 16 amino acids long. Trimming removed 2 bases from V and 5 bases from J; junction bases left unmatched: 12. CDR3 in amino acids: CASSLGPPGQMETQYF. The CDR3 DNA follows: TGCGCCAGCAGCTTAGGGCCGCCGGGACAGATGGAGACCCAGTACTTC. Full variable domain (rest looked up from reference TRBV5-1 and TRBJ2-5): KAGVTQTPRYLIKTRGQQVTLSCSPISGHRSVSWYQQTPGQGLQFLFEYFSETQRNKGNFPGRFSGRQFSNSRSEMNVSTLELGDSALYLCASSLGPPGQMETQYFGPGTRLLVL.

As regards this clone: This likely stems from a read error, as it lies one base from a far larger clone. This chain joins TRBV6-6 and TRBJ1-4; 10 nucleotides agree with TRBD1. The CDR3 is 16 residues long. Germline V gene lookup returns CDR1 MNHNY and CDR2 SVGAGI (reference sequence). The CDR3 loop is CTSSYSMGTGVEKLFF. The DNA for the CDR3 is TGTACCAGCAGTTACTCGATGGGGACAGGGGTAGAAAAACTGTTTTTT.

The chain is built from TRBV4-2 and TRBJ2-1, with 10 bases fitting TRBD2. J was trimmed by 4 bases and V by 5 bases; bases with no gene match: 11. CDR3 length: 17 residues. Per germline, CDR1 LGHNA and CDR2 YNFKEQ. DNA of the CDR3: TGTGCCAGCAGCGGCAAGGGGGCTAGCGGGGGATACAATGAGCAGTTCTTC. It specifies CASSGKGASGGYNEQFF.

The chain couples TRBV5-4 to TRBJ2-1; D remains ambiguous. Germline assignment: CDR1 SGHNT and CDR2 YYREEE (reference sequence). Between the trimmed V and J ends, which lost 4 bases and 6 bases, there was a span of 17 bases. The CDR3 consists of 15 residues. The CDR3 sequence is CASSPGRVLGNEQFF. The CDR3, as DNA: TGTGCCAGCAGCCCGGGCCGGGTCTTGGGCAATGAGCAGTTCTTC.